Sequencing of this T cell receptor (beta chain) was carried out in a study of molecular identifiers for immune sequencing clone quantification. Study-level results: Clones above 20 RNA copies contained over 98% of effector molecules but under 1% of naive ones.

At least ten counts were recorded for this clonotype. Its target is unknown. TCRdb re-called the PCR reads with MiXCR, one entry per CDR3 protein. This sample has about 36,000 distinct CDR3 sequences, with around 20% found just once. V lost 1 base and J 3 bases, leaving 12 bases between the germline ends. The CDR3 loop spans 15 amino acids. The germline CDR1 and CDR2 sequences are LNHNV and YYDKDF (reference sequence). This receptor was obtained from a human donor in good health. Some libraries in this study had Jurkat cell RNA spiked in. This rearrangement joins TRBV15 to TRBJ1-2; D perhaps matches TRBD1 (5 bases). The sequenced material came from naive CD8+ T cells from blood, with Jurkat cell RNA spiked in. The sample's subset: FACS-sorted CD8+CD4-CCR7+CD45RA+ naive T cells. The DNA for the CDR3 is TGTGCCACCAGCAGAGCCAACGCGGGGGACTATGGCTACACCTTC. Its protein is CATSRANAGDYGYTF.